The rows below give T cell receptor beta chains drawn from one sample of a study of shared T cell receptors in the human thymus. The repertoire was sequenced with immunoSEQ multiplex PCR; TCRdb's copy has only in-frame clones and lacks some. Of approximately 490,000 clones in the sample, around 82% are singletons; the top ten hold more than 0.01%. These data also featured in a second study, about human thymus T cells.

The specimen was thymocytes. The receptors derive from a boy younger than two with a congenital heart defect. Both conserved end residues are part of each CDR3. Each record gives: D gene, J gene, clone size, V gene, CDR3 protein, CDR3 DNA. D genes are given only for firm matches. For some rows the clone size is stated as once, few or many, or as a class when expanded; others skip it.

D gene: -; J gene: TRBJ2-2; clone size: -; V gene: TRBV2; CDR3 protein: CASNRDGGELFF; CDR3 DNA: TGTGCCAGCAACAGGGATGGCGGGGAGCTGTTTTTT
D gene: TRBD1; J gene: TRBJ1-2; clone size: -; V gene: TRBV28; CDR3 protein: CASSAPGQGAPYYGYTF; CDR3 DNA: TGTGCCAGCAGCGCTCCGGGACAGGGGGCCCCGTACTATGGCTACACCTTC
D gene: -; J gene: TRBJ2-2; clone size: -; V gene: TRBV28; CDR3 protein: CASSPSQGGGPANTGELFF; CDR3 DNA: TGTGCCAGCAGTCCCTCCCAAGGTGGAGGTCCGGCGAATACCGGGGAGCTGTTTTTT
D gene: TRBD1; J gene: TRBJ1-1; clone size: few; V gene: TRBV5-6; CDR3 protein: CASTWGHRGHGTEAFF; CDR3 DNA: TGTGCCAGCACCTGGGGCCACAGGGGGCATGGGACTGAAGCTTTCTTT
D gene: TRBD1; J gene: TRBJ2-2; clone size: -; V gene: TRBV2; CDR3 protein: CASAGTGGPGELFF; CDR3 DNA: TGTGCCAGCGCTGGGACAGGGGGTCCCGGGGAGCTGTTTTTT
D gene: -; J gene: TRBJ2-7; clone size: -; V gene: TRBV27; CDR3 protein: CASSRNRDHYEQYF; CDR3 DNA: TGTGCCAGCAGTCGTAACAGGGATCACTACGAGCAGTACTTC
D gene: TRBD2; J gene: TRBJ2-7; clone size: once; V gene: TRBV5-4; CDR3 protein: CASSLGLAGCEQYF; CDR3 DNA: TGTGCCAGCAGCTTGGGACTAGCGGGATGCGAGCAGTACTTC
D gene: -; J gene: TRBJ2-7; clone size: -; V gene: TRBV27; CDR3 protein: CASSRWPKSYEQYF; CDR3 DNA: TGTGCCAGCAGCCGATGGCCAAAATCCTACGAGCAGTACTTC
D gene: TRBD1; J gene: TRBJ1-2; clone size: -; V gene: TRBV7-9; CDR3 protein: CASSLGTGAHYGYTF; CDR3 DNA: TGTGCCAGCAGCTTAGGGACAGGGGCCCACTATGGCTACACCTTC
D gene: TRBD1; J gene: TRBJ2-7; clone size: once; V gene: TRBV13; CDR3 protein: CASSIRRGPGEQYF; CDR3 DNA: TGTGCCAGCAGCATACGCAGGGGGCCGGGCGAGCAGTACTTC
D gene: -; J gene: TRBJ2-7; clone size: -; V gene: TRBV30; CDR3 protein: CASQGRDFRSYEQYF; CDR3 DNA: TGTGCCTCTCAGGGGAGGGATTTTCGCTCCTACGAGCAGTACTTC